Presented here are 30 T cell receptor beta chains from one specimen sequenced in a study of T cell changes during pregnancy in multiple sclerosis. The assay was immunoSEQ multiplex PCR, and TCRdb's table has in-frame clones only and misses some. The sample has approximately 90,000 clones; 80% to 95% are singletons. The source material was peripheral blood, sampled before pregnancy. All receptors derive from a female donor with multiple sclerosis, enrolled in a pregnancy study.

V and J are TRBV1 and TRBJ2-7; the table's D gene call, TRBD2, was not cross checked with the DNA. TRBV1 is assigned pseudogene status. The CDR3 has 17 amino acids. This CDR3 reads CTSSQDSGAGEGCEQYF. Written as DNA, the CDR3 is TGCACCAGCAGCCAAGATTCGGGAGCGGGGGAGGGATGCGAGCAGTACTTC.

The V gene is TRBV19, the J gene TRBJ1-5; 10 bases agree with TRBD1. Germline-derived CDR1 and CDR2 are LNHDA and SQIVND (reference sequence). The CDR3 consists of 15 residues. J was trimmed by 5 bases and V by 5 bases; bases with no gene match: 6. The CDR3, as DNA: TGTGCCAGTAGTCTGGGACAGGGGACTCATCAGCCCCAGCATTTT. Protein product: CASSLGQGTHQPQHF.

The chain is built from TRBV30 and TRBJ2-7; D might be TRBD2 (6 bases). Germline values: CDR1 GTSNPN, CDR2 SVGIG (reference sequence). Deletions cut 3 bases from V and 7 bases from J, with 10 bases between. This CDR3 contains 11 residues. CDR3 region: CAWSPRGEQYF. In DNA form, the CDR3 reads TGTGCCTGGAGCCCCCGGGGGGAGCAGTACTTC.

The genes are TRBV6-5 and TRBJ1-2; no reliable D call. CDR1 and CDR2 from the germline V gene are MNHEY and SVGAGI. The CDR3 length is 14 residues. V was cut by 0 bases and J by 0 bases, with 5 bases left in between. CDR3 protein: CASSYSVTNYGYTF. The CDR3 nucleotides are TGTGCCAGCAGTTACTCTGTTACTAACTATGGCTACACCTTC.

The chain combines TRBV7-9 with TRBJ1-1; maybe TRBD1 (5 bases). The CDR3 length is 12 residues. The V gene lost 8 bases and the J gene lost 6 bases, with 13 bases spanning the gap. Germline assignment: CDR1 SEHNR and CDR2 FQNEAQ (reference sequence). The CDR3 DNA reads TGTGCCAGCCGTTTGGGGGGAGCTGAAGCTTTCTTT. It codes for CASRLGGAEAFF.

This clone was counted a few times. V gene TRBV10-3 combines with J gene TRBJ1-1; TRBD1 matches at 8 bases. The CDR3 runs to 13 residues. Germline CDR1 reads ENHRY; CDR2 reads SYGVKD. J gave up 0 bases and V 10 bases, and 4 bases lay outside the gene matches. The CDR3 reads CATTTGVNTEAFF. CDR3 sequence (DNA): TGTGCCACTACGACAGGGGTGAACACTGAAGCTTTCTTT.

The chain uses TRBV19 and TRBJ1-1; 10 nucleotides agree with TRBD1. This CDR3 is 18 amino acids long. Per germline, CDR1 LNHDA and CDR2 SQIVND (reference sequence). Trimming at V came to 5 bases and at J to 1 base, leaving 13 bases not matched to a gene. This CDR3 is CASSGYAGTGVRNTEAFF. Written as DNA, the CDR3 is TGTGCCAGTAGTGGTTACGCCGGGACAGGGGTAAGGAACACTGAAGCTTTCTTT.

The gene calls are TRBV19 and TRBJ1-4, with 8 bases fitting TRBD1. The trim removed 5 bases at V and 4 bases at J, leaving 3 bases unmatched. CDR1 LNHDA and CDR2 SQIVND come from the germline V gene (reference sequence). This CDR3 is 14 amino acids long. The CDR3 reads CASSRTGYNEKLFF. DNA for the CDR3: TGTGCCAGTAGTCGGACAGGGTATAATGAAAAACTGTTTTTT.

CDR3 sequence (DNA): TGTGCCAGCAGTTCCGGGACAGGGCCATATAATTCACCCCTCCACTTT. Its protein is CASSSGTGPYNSPLHF. V and J are TRBV27 and TRBJ1-6, with 9 bases lining up with TRBD1. The CDR3 has 16 residues. J gave up 4 bases and V 4 bases, and 5 bases lay outside the gene matches. Per the germline V gene, CDR1 is MNHEY and CDR2 is SMNVEV (reference sequence).

The chain recombines TRBV7-2 with TRBJ2-3; 14 nucleotides agree with TRBD2. Trimming at V came to 0 bases and at J to 3 bases, leaving 5 bases not matched to a gene. Germline CDR1 is SGHTA and CDR2 is FQGNSA. The CDR3 loop spans 18 amino acids. CDR3 sequence: CASSLAGTSGSNTDTQYF. CDR3 nucleotide sequence: TGTGCCAGCAGCTTAGCGGGGACTAGCGGGAGCAATACAGATACGCAGTATTTT.

The gene calls are TRBV5-1 and TRBJ1-1; perhaps TRBD1 as D (5 bases). The CDR3 totals 16 residues. Germline V gene lookup returns CDR1 SGHRS and CDR2 YFSETQ. Trimming pared 0 bases from V and 2 bases from J, leaving 14 bases between. The CDR3: CASSLGGRGTNTEAFF. The CDR3, as DNA: TGCGCCAGCAGCTTGGGCGGTAGGGGCACCAACACTGAAGCTTTCTTT.

The chain couples TRBV5-4 to TRBJ1-1, with TRBD1 identical over 10 bases. The CDR3 is 15 amino acids. Trimming at V came to 2 bases and at J to 7 bases, leaving 8 bases not matched to a gene. The germline gives CDR1 SGHNT, CDR2 YYREEE (reference sequence). The CDR3 DNA sequence: TGTGCCAGCAGCTTACCGGGACAGGGGAAAGTTGAAGCTTTCTTT. Residues: CASSLPGQGKVEAFF.

This chain links TRBV2 with TRBJ2-7, with TRBD1 as a possible D gene (5 bases). In germline, CDR1 is SNHLY, CDR2 FYNNEI. V lost 2 bases and J lost 2, with 7 bases in between. The CDR3 loop spans 13 amino acids. The CDR3, as DNA: TGTGCCAGCAGTGAACAGGGCACCTACGAGCAGTACTTC. This encodes CASSEQGTYEQYF. The full variable domain, its missing parts supplied by reference TRBV2 and TRBJ2-7, is EPEVTQTPSHQVTQMGQEVILRCVPISNHLYFYWYRQILGQKVEFLVSFYNNEISEKSEIFDDQFSVERPDGSNFTLKIRSTKLEDSAMYFCASSEQGTYEQYFGPGTRLTVT.

This chain uses TRBV7-2 with TRBJ1-3; no definite D call. Trimming pared 3 bases from V and 0 bases from J, leaving 12 bases between. This CDR3 spans 16 amino acids. Germline assignment: CDR1 SGHTA and CDR2 FQGNSA. The CDR3 bases are TGTGCCAGCAGCTTCGGACCGGGGAGCTCTGGAAACACCATATATTTT. Amino acids: CASSFGPGSSGNTIYF.

This rearrangement joins TRBV28 to TRBJ1-1, with D uncertain. V lost 1 base to trimming and J lost 0 bases, with 6 bases between them. CDR3 length: 14 residues. Germline CDR1 MDHEN, CDR2 SYDVKM. CDR3 in DNA: TGTGCCAGCAGTTTATTACGGGTGAACACTGAAGCTTTCTTT. Residues: CASSLLRVNTEAFF.

The rearrangement joins TRBV7-9 to TRBJ1-1; 7 bases are shared with TRBD1. Germline lookup yields CDR1 SEHNR and CDR2 FQNEAQ (reference sequence). V lost 0 bases, J lost 5 bases, and 6 bases stayed unmatched. The CDR3 loop spans 15 amino acids. This chain's CDR3 is CASSLADRVRTEAFF. CDR3 DNA: TGTGCCAGCAGCTTAGCCGACAGGGTTAGGACTGAAGCTTTCTTT.

The chain is built from TRBV29-1 and TRBJ2-5; 8 bases line up with TRBD1. V trimming: 5 bases; J trimming: 4 bases; junction bases outside the gene matches: 6. Germline V gives CDR1 SQVTM, CDR2 ANQGSEA. The CDR3 extends over 13 amino acids. CDR3 loop: CSVPRGHGETQYF. CDR3 DNA sequence: TGCAGCGTTCCCAGGGGGCACGGAGAGACCCAGTACTTC.

This sequence joins TRBV27 and TRBJ1-6, with D perhaps matching TRBD1 (6 bases). The CDR3 sequence is 16 residues long. Deletions cut 6 bases from V and 7 bases from J, with 19 bases between. Germline assignment: CDR1 MNHEY and CDR2 SMNVEV (reference sequence). The CDR3 loop reads CASREQQGWGNSPLHF. The CDR3 nucleotides are TGTGCCAGCAGGGAACAACAGGGTTGGGGAAATTCACCCCTCCACTTT.

In this sample, this clone turned up a few times. CDR3 sequence (DNA): TGTGCCAGCAGTGAACGAAGCAGGGGTCCCGAGCAGTACTTC. Its protein is CASSERSRGPEQYF. The chain combines TRBV6-1 with TRBJ2-7; D possibly corresponds to TRBD1 (6 bases). V lost 2 bases and J 6 bases, leaving 14 bases between the germline ends. The V gene's germline CDR1 is MNHNS and CDR2 SASEGT. The CDR3 loop spans 14 amino acids.

This chain uses TRBV19 with TRBJ2-7; 7 nucleotides agree with TRBD1. Germline loops: CDR1 LNHDA, CDR2 SQIVND (reference sequence). V shed 5 bases, J shed 3 bases, and the junction held 10 bases outside the gene matches. This CDR3 has 15 residues. CDR3 amino acids: CASSPHRTGNYEQYF. DNA for the CDR3: TGTGCCAGTAGTCCCCACAGGACAGGAAACTACGAGCAGTACTTC.

In nucleotides, the CDR3 is TGCAGCGTTGGGGAGCGGGGGACGCAGTATTTT. As protein: CSVGERGTQYF. The genes are TRBV29-1 and TRBJ2-3; 8 nucleotides agree with TRBD2. V dropped 4 bases and J dropped 9; count of bases not matched to a gene: 3. This CDR3 contains 11 residues. The V gene's germline CDR1 is SQVTM and CDR2 ANQGSEA.

The chain recombines TRBV9 with TRBJ1-2; D is possibly TRBD1 (5 bases). Germline loops: CDR1 SGDLS, CDR2 YYNGEE. This CDR3 comprises 13 residues. V gave up 0 bases and J gave up 8 bases, with 11 bases separating them. This chain's CDR3 is CASSVVEGKGYTF. The CDR3 DNA is TGTGCCAGCAGCGTAGTGGAGGGGAAGGGCTACACCTTC.

The chain recombines TRBV2 with TRBJ2-7; no clear D gene. Germline CDR1 is SNHLY and CDR2 is FYNNEI. With 6 bases removed from V and 7 bases from J, the gap between germline ends came to 10 bases. The CDR3 is 11 residues long. As DNA, the CDR3 is TGTGCCAGCAGGAGGCTTGGGGAGCAGTACTTC. Amino acid sequence: CASRRLGEQYF.

The chain uses TRBV5-1 and TRBJ1-2; TRBD1 agrees at 9 bases. J was trimmed by 4 bases and V by 4 bases; bases with no gene match: 8. Germline V CDR1 and CDR2: SGHRS, YFSETQ. The CDR3 is 15 amino acids. CDR3 sequence: CASSRPGQGSYGYTF. The CDR3 bases are TGCGCCAGCAGCCGCCCTGGACAGGGGAGCTATGGCTACACCTTC.

V usage is TRBV7-9 and J usage is TRBJ2-7; 7 bases align to TRBD1. Losses at the gene ends were 5 bases for V and 2 bases for J; bases not matched to a gene: 9. Germline loops: CDR1 SEHNR, CDR2 FQNEAQ (reference sequence). CDR3 length equals 15 residues. The CDR3 nucleotides read TGTGCCAGCAGCCCCGGACAGGCAAGAACCTACGAGCAGTACTTC. Translated, it gives CASSPGQARTYEQYF.

V gene TRBV7-7 combines with J gene TRBJ2-2; maybe TRBD2 (6 bases). The CDR3 runs 14 residues. Deletions cut 3 bases from V and 7 bases from J, with 12 bases between. Per the germline V gene, CDR1 is SSHAT and CDR2 is FNYEAQ (reference sequence). In DNA, the CDR3 is TGTGCCAGCAGCTTGAAGGCGGGAAACGGGGAGCTGTTTTTT. Translation gives CASSLKAGNGELFF.

The chain has TRBV7-9 and TRBJ2-3, with D maybe TRBD2 (5 bases). Germline CDR1 SEHNR, CDR2 FQNEAQ (reference sequence). V gave up 1 base and J gave up 0 bases, with 8 bases separating them. The CDR3 contains 15 residues. The CDR3 spells CASSLERPSTDTQYF. CDR3 nucleotides: TGTGCCAGCAGCTTAGAGCGGCCTAGCACAGATACGCAGTATTTT.

The CDR3 reads CAWRGIGENTEAFF. CDR3 DNA: TGTGCCTGGAGAGGTATAGGGGAGAACACTGAAGCTTTCTTT. This sequence joins TRBV30 and TRBJ1-1; TRBD1 might be the D (5 bases). CDR1 and CDR2 from the germline V gene are GTSNPN and SVGIG (reference sequence). The V end was cut by 3 bases, the J end by 1 base, with 12 bases between. The length of the CDR3 is 14 residues.

The chain recombines TRBV5-1 with TRBJ2-3; 12 bases agree with TRBD2. V shed 4 bases and J 3 bases; nucleotides not matched to a gene: 6. Germline V gene data show CDR1 as SGHRS and CDR2 as YFSETQ. The CDR3 is made up of 16 amino acids. The CDR3 DNA sequence: TGCGCCAGCAGCCCCGAGCTAGCGGGAGGGACAGATACGCAGTATTTT. Translating gives CASSPELAGGTDTQYF.

This chain uses TRBV6-5 with TRBJ2-4; 7 bases are a match to TRBD1. J was trimmed by 0 bases and V by 5 bases; bases with no gene match: 4. In germline, CDR1 is MNHEY, CDR2 SVGAGI. The CDR3 spans 15 residues. CDR3 sequence reads: CASSMTGLAKNIQYF. The CDR3 coding sequence is TGTGCCAGCAGTATGACAGGGTTAGCCAAAAACATTCAGTACTTC.